This T cell receptor beta chain was sequenced for a study of blood T cell repertoires in COVID-19. On the study more broadly: Samples taken during acute and convalescent COVID-19 were collected in the United States, Italy and Spain. T cells, B-cell-depleted T cells, or PBMCs supplied cDNA or gDNA.

V shed 2 bases and J shed 1 base, with 18 bases lying between them. The CDR3 spans 18 residues. Germline V CDR1 and CDR2: SGHRS, YFSETQ. In the original processing: Counts of nucleated cells, estimated from reference gene primer amplification, were obtained. Sequencing used immunoSEQ multiplex PCR; TCRdb keeps in-frame clones, though not all of them. That table furnishes V, J and clone size, whereas the DNA furnished D and trimming. Of roughly 140,000 clones in the sample, around 86% were seen once. The chain links TRBV5-1 to TRBJ2-2, with D tentatively TRBD1 (5 bases). The TCR was taken from a human donor in a cohort sampled during active COVID-19. Sequencing used peripheral blood. The CDR3, as DNA: TGCGCCAGCAGCTTAGGGGCTGGAATGGGGAAGAACACCGGGGAGCTGTTTTTT. Its protein product is CASSLGAGMGKNTGELFF.